Sequencing of this TCR beta chain was carried out in a study of cytomegalovirus exposure and HLA in healthy donors. Vbeta (60) and Jbeta (13) primers were used in the PCR. Data came from immunoSEQ multiplex PCR; TCRdb stores just in-frame clones and leaves some out. The sample holds about 160,000 clones, roughly 80% seen once. Remarks on this clone: Its target is not known.

The CDR3 is 16 amino acids. Trimming left V 0 bases short and J 1 base short, with 12 bases between. Germline V gene data show CDR1 as LGHNA and CDR2 as YSLEER. Overall study results and limits: In an earlier analysis, productive rearrangement rates for most beta V segments clustered near 87% or 30%.

The specimen sequenced was PBMCs. This chain connects TRBV4-3 to TRBJ2-5; TRBD1 might be the D (6 bases). The clonotype was recovered from a man younger than 40 in good health and CMV-seropositive. The DNA of the CDR3 is TGCGCCAGCAGCCAAGATCCGAGGGGGAGCCAAGAGACCCAGTACTTC. It yields the protein CASSQDPRGSQETQYF.